Each of the 3 T cell receptor beta chains below was sequenced from the same sample in a study of T cells after yellow fever vaccination. In TCRdb, the 5' RACE reads were re-called with MiXCR into one record per CDR3 protein. The sample holds approximately 550,000 distinct CDR3 sequences, 15% to 20% seen once. Sequences were derived from PBMCs, sampled 15 days after the yellow fever booster vaccination. These TCRs come from a man aged 25 to 45 who received the YFV17D yellow fever vaccine.

This clonotype has more than one count but fewer than ten. This sequence joins TRBV20-1 and TRBJ2-7, with D unclear. The germline CDR1 and CDR2 sequences are DFQATT and SNEGSKA (reference sequence). V was pared by 0 bases and J by 4 bases, with 7 bases between. The CDR3 extends over 12 amino acids. CDR3: CSARDFGYEQYF. The CDR3 DNA is TGCAGTGCTAGAGATTTTGGGTACGAGCAGTACTTC.

The V call is TRBV7-2, the J call TRBJ2-2; D might be TRBD2 (6 bases). The germline gives CDR1 SGHTA, CDR2 FQGNSA. The CDR3 runs 14 residues. V was trimmed by 6 bases and J by 3 bases, leaving 11 bases between them. CDR3 loop: CASSRLAYTGELFF. Written as DNA, the CDR3 is TGTGCCAGCAGTCGTCTAGCGTACACCGGGGAGCTGTTTTTT. Combining the CDR3 with reference TRBV7-2 and TRBJ2-2 gives the whole variable domain GAGVSQSPSNKVTEKGKDVELRCDPISGHTALYWYRQSLGQGLEFLIYFQGNSAPDKSGLPSDRFSAERTGGSVSTLTIQRTQQEDSAVYLCASSRLAYTGELFFGEGSRLTVL.

CDR3 loop: CASSLGHQGRKGYTF. In DNA, the CDR3 is TGTGCCAGCAGTTTAGGCCACCAGGGGCGGAAAGGCTACACCTTC. The V gene is TRBV12-3 or TRBV12-4, the J gene TRBJ1-2; tentative D call: TRBD1 (6 bases). The CDR3 has 15 residues. The V gene lost 1 base and the J gene lost 8 bases, with 17 bases spanning the gap.